The next 24 T cell receptor beta chains were all read from a single sample in a study of blood T cell repertoires in COVID-19. Assay used: immunoSEQ multiplex PCR; TCRdb lists only in-frame clones, some missing. The repertoire holds about 80,000 clones, with about four fifths as singletons. The sequenced sample was peripheral blood. These receptors were taken from an elderly man with acute or convalescent COVID-19.

The V call is TRBV4-1, the J call TRBJ1-2; TRBD1 matches 9 bases. CDR1 and CDR2 (germline): MGHRA, YSYEKL. This CDR3 is built from 16 residues. Trimming cost V 4 bases and J 6 bases; bases outside gene matches: 12. The CDR3 reads CASSRTGAETINGYTF. CDR3 DNA: TGCGCCAGCAGCCGGACAGGGGCCGAAACTATTAATGGCTACACCTTC.

V and J are TRBV6-5 and TRBJ1-2; 9 positions match TRBD1. This CDR3 has 14 residues. Germline assignment: CDR1 MNHEY and CDR2 SVGAGI. V dropped 5 bases and J dropped 7; count of bases not matched to a gene: 8. The CDR3 DNA sequence: TGTGCCAGCAGTCCCCAACAGGGGGCGCGTGGCTACACCTTC. This encodes CASSPQQGARGYTF.

V is TRBV5-8 and J is TRBJ2-2; 10 bases match TRBD1. This CDR3 has 16 amino acids. The junction had 4 bases not matched to a gene; V was cut back by 2 bases and J by 3 bases. Germline V gene lookup returns CDR1 SGHTS and CDR2 YDEGEE. The chain's CDR3 is CASSFRDRGHTGELFF. In DNA, the CDR3 is TGTGCCAGCAGCTTTCGGGACAGGGGCCACACCGGGGAGCTGTTTTTT.

This chain uses TRBV5-1 with TRBJ1-3; TRBD1 agrees at 7 bases. Germline V lookup: CDR1 SGHRS, CDR2 YFSETQ. After removal of 3 bases from V and 1 base from J, the junction contained 10 bases not matched to a gene. This CDR3 has 17 residues. The CDR3 nucleotides are TGCGCCAGCAGCTCACGACAGGGTGGAGGGTCTGGAAACACCATATATTTT. It is translated as CASSSRQGGGSGNTIYF.

This clone was picked up one time. V gene TRBV5-4 combines with J gene TRBJ1-1; D remains unclear. Germline V gene data show CDR1 as SGHNT and CDR2 as YYREEE (reference sequence). Trimming shortened V by 4 bases and J by 0 bases, and 7 bases separated the two germline ends. CDR3 length: 13 residues. The CDR3 DNA sequence: TGTGCCAGCAGCCGGGAGTTGAACACTGAAGCTTTCTTT. This gives the protein CASSRELNTEAFF. The whole variable domain, filled in from reference TRBV5-4 and TRBJ1-1, reads ETGVTQSPTHLIKTRGQQVTLRCSSQSGHNTVSWYQQALGQGPQFIFQYYREEENGRGNFPPRFSGLQFPNYSSELNVNALELDDSALYLCASSRELNTEAFFGQGTRLTVV.

The chain uses TRBV2 and TRBJ1-2; 7 positions agree with TRBD1. CDR1 SNHLY and CDR2 FYNNEI come from the germline V gene. Unmatched junction bases numbered 10, after V lost 2 bases and J lost 7 bases. The CDR3 contains 15 residues. This chain's CDR3 is CASSEFARGESGYTF. CDR3 nucleotide sequence: TGTGCCAGCAGTGAATTCGCCAGGGGGGAAAGTGGCTACACCTTC.

The rearrangement joins TRBV5-1 to TRBJ1-2, with TRBD1 identical over 7 bases. Trimming removed 4 bases from V and 7 bases from J; junction bases left unmatched: 10. This CDR3 comprises 14 residues. From germline, CDR1 is SGHRS and CDR2 YFSETQ. CDR3 DNA: TGCGCCAGCAGCCGGGACTTGACAGGGAGTGGCTACACCTTC. Translation gives CASSRDLTGSGYTF.

The rearrangement links TRBV7-3 to TRBJ2-3; a weak D match, TRBD2 (5 bases). V lost 4 bases, J lost 9 bases, and 17 bases lay in between. The CDR3 consists of 14 residues. CDR1 SGHTA and CDR2 FQGTGA come from the germline V gene. The CDR3 DNA is TGTGCCAGCAGCTCGGACTTACCTCCGCGGACGCAGTATTTT. It yields the protein CASSSDLPPRTQYF.

The rearrangement uses TRBV3-1 (or the pseudogene TRBV3-2) and TRBJ2-1, with D possibly being TRBD1 (5 bases). Per germline, CDR1 LGHDT and CDR2 YNNKEL (reference sequence). CDR3 length equals 15 residues. V was shortened by 0 bases and J by 3 bases, with 9 bases between the two germline ends. CDR3 region: CASSQDQGSYNEQFF. The CDR3 DNA reads TGTGCCAGCAGCCAAGATCAGGGTAGCTACAATGAGCAGTTCTTC.

The chain recombines TRBV7-3 with TRBJ2-3, with TRBD2 as a possible D gene (7 bases). Trimming took 5 bases from V and 5 from J, leaving 20 bases between them. In germline, CDR1 is SGHTA, CDR2 FQGTGA. The CDR3 sequence is 16 residues long. The CDR3, as DNA: TGTGCCAGCAGCCTAGCTGGGGGGGCGAGTAGAGATACGCAGTATTTT. Its translation: CASSLAGGASRDTQYF. Full variable domain (outside the CDR3, taken from reference TRBV7-3 and TRBJ2-3): GAGVSQTPSNKVTEKGKYVELRCDPISGHTALYWYRQSLGQGPEFLIYFQGTGAADDSGLPNDRFFAVRPEGSVSTLKIQRTERGDSAVYLCASSLAGGASRDTQYFGPGTRLTVL.

The chain links TRBV1 to TRBJ1-5; the table's D call of TRBD1 was not tested on the DNA. TRBV1 is a pseudogene segment. The CDR3 contains 17 residues. The CDR3 loop is CTSSQATGTGDNQPQHF. DNA of the CDR3: TGCACCAGCAGCCAAGCCACCGGGACAGGTGATAATCAGCCCCAGCATTTT.

V is TRBV20-1 and J is TRBJ1-1; 7 bases match TRBD1. The CDR3 contains 12 residues. Looked up from germline, CDR1 is DFQATT and CDR2 is SNEGSKA (reference sequence). Trimming cost V 3 bases and J 6 bases; bases outside gene matches: 4. The CDR3 sequence: CSASEGAAEAFF. In nucleotides, the CDR3 is TGCAGTGCTAGTGAGGGGGCGGCTGAAGCTTTCTTT.

V gene TRBV12-3 or TRBV12-4 combines with J gene TRBJ1-2, with D possibly TRBD1 on 6 matching bases. The CDR3 spans 13 residues. V was clipped by 3 bases and J by 6 bases, with 11 bases between them. The CDR3 loop reads CASSLRGRDGYTF. In DNA, the CDR3 is TGTGCCAGCAGTTTGCGGGGGCGGGATGGCTACACCTTC.

The chain recombines TRBV7-2 with TRBJ1-2; 10 bases line up with TRBD1. The germline V gene encodes CDR1 SGHTA and CDR2 FQGNSA. Germline trimming cut 4 bases from V and 8 bases from J; bases unmatched to any gene: 4. This CDR3 comprises 13 residues. The CDR3 reads CASSSGTGDGYTF. The DNA of the CDR3 is TGTGCCAGCAGCTCCGGGACAGGGGACGGCTACACCTTC. The full variable domain, completed using reference TRBV7-2 and TRBJ1-2, is GAGVSQSPSNKVTEKGKDVELRCDPISGHTALYWYRQSLGQGLEFLIYFQGNSAPDKSGLPSDRFSAERTGGSVSTLTIQRTQQEDSAVYLCASSSGTGDGYTFGSGTRLTVV.

This chain uses TRBV2 with TRBJ1-5, with 7 bases aligning to TRBD1. The junction had 3 bases not matched to a gene; V was cut back by 4 bases and J by 6 bases. CDR1 and CDR2 from the germline V gene are SNHLY and FYNNEI. The CDR3 spans 13 residues. Written as DNA, the CDR3 is TGTGCCAGCAGTGGGTCAGGGGGTCAGCCCCAGCATTTT. Residues: CASSGSGGQPQHF.

This rearrangement joins TRBV12-5 to TRBJ1-4; D is perhaps TRBD1 (6 bases). CDR3 size: 13 residues. The germline gives CDR1 LGHNT, CDR2 FRNRAP. V lost 6 bases, J lost 6 bases, and 11 bases lay in between. CDR3 DNA sequence: TGTGCTAGTGGGGCAGGGGCCGATGAAAAACTGTTTTTT. Translated: CASGAGADEKLFF. The full variable domain, its missing parts supplied by reference TRBV12-5 and TRBJ1-4, is DARVTQTPRHKVTEMGQEVTMRCQPILGHNTVFWYRQTMMQGLELLAYFRNRAPLDDSGMPKDRFSAEMPDATLATLKIQPSEPRDSAVYFCASGAGADEKLFFGSGTQLSVL.

The chain links TRBV7-3 to TRBJ2-5; TRBD2 matches at 7 bases. Germline-derived CDR1 and CDR2 are SGHTA and FQGTGA. The CDR3 consists of 14 residues. V dropped 4 bases and J dropped 5; count of bases not matched to a gene: 7. The CDR3 DNA is TGTGCCAGCAGCTCCCGGCGGGGGTCGGAGACCCAGTACTTC. This translates into CASSSRRGSETQYF.

The gene calls are TRBV7-9 and TRBJ2-1, with 10 bases aligning to TRBD2. CDR1 SEHNR and CDR2 FQNEAQ come from the germline V gene (reference sequence). The CDR3 totals 16 residues. Trimming cost V 2 bases and J 8 bases; bases outside gene matches: 9. The CDR3 sequence is CASSLSGGAFIYEQFF. CDR3 bases: TGTGCCAGCAGCTTAAGCGGGGGGGCCTTCATATATGAGCAGTTCTTC.

V usage is TRBV5-1 and J usage is TRBJ2-2, with a tentative D call TRBD1 (7 bases). The V gene's germline CDR1 is SGHRS and CDR2 YFSETQ. V lost 5 bases to trimming and J lost 0 bases, with 11 bases between them. This CDR3 has 15 residues. The CDR3 loop reads CASRAGGTNTGELFF. DNA for the CDR3: TGCGCCAGCAGGGCAGGGGGGACGAACACCGGGGAGCTGTTTTTT.

This clone came up once. The V call is TRBV19, the J call TRBJ1-5, with 7 bases aligning to TRBD1. The CDR3 runs to 15 residues. J gave up 3 bases and V 5 bases, and 7 bases lay outside the gene matches. Germline V gene data show CDR1 as LNHDA and CDR2 as SQIVND (reference sequence). This chain's CDR3 is CASSAVGTVNQPQHF. The CDR3 region has the DNA TGTGCCAGTAGTGCAGTTGGGACAGTCAATCAGCCCCAGCATTTT.

In DNA, the CDR3 is TGTGCCAGCAGTTCGGGGACAGGGGGTTCTAATTCACCCCTCCACTTT. It encodes CASSSGTGGSNSPLHF. This chain joins TRBV11-2 and TRBJ1-6; 11 bases fit TRBD1. The trim removed 6 bases at V and 6 bases at J, leaving 7 bases unmatched. This CDR3 has 16 amino acids. The germline V gene encodes CDR1 SGHAT and CDR2 FQNNGV.

The chain links TRBV12-3 or TRBV12-4 to TRBJ1-4; no definite D call. V lost 6 bases to trimming and J lost 7 bases, with 12 bases between them. This CDR3 region has 13 residues. CDR3 coding DNA: TGTGCCAGCAGGACCGCGGGTGTTGAAAAACTGTTTTTT. It codes for CASRTAGVEKLFF.

The V call is TRBV12-3 or TRBV12-4, the J call TRBJ2-7, with D maybe TRBD1 (5 bases). This CDR3 spans 12 amino acids. V gave up 6 bases and J gave up 9 bases, with 15 bases separating them. The chain's CDR3 is CASSLGGALQYF. The DNA of the CDR3 is TGTGCCAGCAGCCTTGGTGGGGCCTTGCAGTACTTC.

The chain combines TRBV5-1 with TRBJ1-2; 9 nucleotides align to TRBD1. V gave up 0 bases and J gave up 6 bases; unmatched junction bases: 3. This CDR3 comprises 14 residues. Germline CDR1 SGHRS, CDR2 YFSETQ. The CDR3 here is CASSLDRGPDGYTF. As DNA, the CDR3 is TGCGCCAGCAGCTTGGACAGGGGGCCTGATGGCTACACCTTC. Based on the CDR3 plus reference TRBV5-1 and TRBJ1-2, the full variable domain is KAGVTQTPRYLIKTRGQQVTLSCSPISGHRSVSWYQQTPGQGLQFLFEYFSETQRNKGNFPGRFSGRQFSNSRSEMNVSTLELGDSALYLCASSLDRGPDGYTFGSGTRLTVV.